In this sample, the clone carrying this T cell receptor beta chain turned up a few times. Its antigen remains unknown. This record belongs to a study of identical twins. The germline gives CDR1 MNHNY, CDR2 SVGAGI (reference sequence). V was cut by 0 bases and J by 7 bases, with 12 bases left in between. The CDR3 has 14 residues. Study-wide findings and caveats: Out-of-frame alpha sequences common to twins were enriched for low generation probability. Partial confounding of zero-insertion analyses by invariant MAIT and iNKT cells was possible.

TCRdb itself ran the 5' RACE reads through MiXCR, one entry per CDR3 protein. The table shows 1.5 million or so distinct CDR3 sequences, with under 35% occurring only once. The genes are TRBV6-6 and TRBJ1-2; weak D call: TRBD1 (6 bases). This receptor was obtained from a newborn girl in good health. The sequencing input was cord blood. As DNA, the CDR3 is TGTGCCAGCAGTTACTCGAAACAGGGACCTGGCTACACCTTC. It yields the protein CASSYSKQGPGYTF.